The rows below give T cell receptor beta chains drawn from one sample of a study of identical twins. TCRdb re-analysed the 5' RACE reads in MiXCR, keeping a single row per CDR3 protein. The sample records just under 650,000 distinct CDR3 sequences, under 8.5% being singletons. The data were also submitted as part of a second study, on yellow fever vaccine responses in identical twins.

Sequenced input: PBMCs. These receptors all stem from a young woman in good health. CDR3s include the opening cysteine and the closing phenylalanine or tryptophan. The D gene is left open where the match is weak. Not all rows give a size; the values are once, few, many and, for expanded clones, a class.

d_call j_call v_call clone_size cdr3_length cdr3_nt cdr3_aa
TRBD1 TRBJ2-3 TRBV29-1 many 14 TGCAGCGTTTTAACAGGGGTTGCCACAGATACGCAGTATTTT CSVLTGVATDTQYF
TRBD1 TRBJ1-2 TRBV10-3 - 16 TGTGCCATCAGTGATGTCAGGGGGTCTTCTGGCTATGGCTACACCTTC CAISDVRGSSGYGYTF
- TRBJ2-3 TRBV20-1 many 16 TGCAGTGCTAGCACCGGGACCTTTAGCGGCACAGATACGCAGTATTTT CSASTGTFSGTDTQYF
- TRBJ1-2 TRBV2 many 14 TGTGCCAGCAGTGAAGCGGATGGTCGTCAGGGCTACACCTTC CASSEADGRQGYTF
TRBD2 TRBJ2-2 TRBV29-1 few 14 TGCAGCGTCCAACTAGCGGGCAACACCGGGGAGCTGTTTTTT CSVQLAGNTGELFF
TRBD2 TRBJ2-7 TRBV20-1 few 15 TGCAGTGCTCCACGACTAGCGGGCGCCTCCTACGAGCAGTACTTC CSAPRLAGASYEQYF
TRBD1 TRBJ1-1 TRBV20-1 many 14 TGCAGTGCGCCCCCTCAGGGGGTAGGCACTGAAGCTTTCTTT CSAPPQGVGTEAFF
- TRBJ2-7 TRBV28 many 13 TGTGCCAGCAACGGCCCTCCTCTATACGAGCAGTACTTC CASNGPPLYEQYF
TRBD2 TRBJ2-2 TRBV6-5 - 17 TGTGCCAGCAGTTACTCGATAGCGGGGGGGCGGACCGGGGAGCTGTTTTTT CASSYSIAGGRTGELFF
- TRBJ1-6 TRBV29-1 many 18 TGCAGCGTTGAACGGCCAACACAAGGGAGAGACTATAATTCACCCCTCCACTTT CSVERPTQGRDYNSPLHF
TRBD1 TRBJ2-2 TRBV7-9 - 15 TGTGCCAGCACCCTAGGACAGGGGTTCACCGGGGAGCTGTTTTTT CASTLGQGFTGELFF
- TRBJ2-3 TRBV5-6 few 14 TGTGCCAGCACCTCGAACCCAGACACAGATACGCAGTATTTT CASTSNPDTDTQYF
- TRBJ2-5 TRBV20-1 few 12 TGCAGTGCTAGCCGAAACGGGGAGACCCAGTACTTC CSASRNGETQYF
TRBD2 TRBJ2-2 TRBV20-1 many 16 TGCAGTGCTAGAGATACTAGCGGGGCGAACACCGGGGAGCTGTTTTTT CSARDTSGANTGELFF
TRBD2 TRBJ2-1 TRBV9 many 15 TGTGCCAGCAGCGTAAGGACTAGCGACTACAATGAGCAGTTCTTC CASSVRTSDYNEQFF
- TRBJ2-1 TRBV2 many 17 TGTGCCAGCAGTGAGTTTCTAGCTTCCAATACCTACAATGAGCAGTTCTTC CASSEFLASNTYNEQFF
- TRBJ1-1 TRBV5-1 - 13 TGCGCCAGCAGCGCGGACATGTTCACTGAAGCTTTCTTT CASSADMFTEAFF
- TRBJ2-2 TRBV20-1 many 14 TGCAGTGCCACCGGGACCCTTACTTCGGGGGAGCTGTTTTTT CSATGTLTSGELFF
- TRBJ2-2 TRBV5-1 many 15 TGCGCCAGCAGCTTGGTCTGGGGGAACACCGGGGAGCTGTTTTTT CASSLVWGNTGELFF
- TRBJ2-1 TRBV10-3 - 16 TGTGCCATCAGTGAGTCGATGAGACAGGCGTACAATGAGCAGTTCTTC CAISESMRQAYNEQFF
- TRBJ2-5 TRBV7-8 - 14 TGTGCCAGCAGCCCAACGGGCCAGCAAGAGACCCTGTACTTC CASSPTGQQETLYF
- TRBJ2-3 TRBV11-3 - 15 TGTGCCAGCAGCTTAACGCTTAACAGGTTGGAAACGCAGTATTTT CASSLTLNRLETQYF
- TRBJ1-5 TRBV2 many 15 TGTGCCAGCAGTAAGCATGGGCAGCTGAATCAGCCCCAGCATTTT CASSKHGQLNQPQHF
- TRBJ1-5 TRBV6-5 few 15 TGTGCCAGCAGTTACCAATCGATGGGTCGCCAGCCCCAGCATTTT CASSYQSMGRQPQHF
TRBD2 TRBJ2-5 TRBV5-1 few 19 TGCGCCAGCAGCCCGCCTCCCTGGACTAGCGGGGGGACCCAAGAGACCCAGTACTTC CASSPPPWTSGGTQETQYF
- TRBJ2-1 TRBV14 many 16 TGTGCCAGCAGCCAAGTTGCGGGGAGCTCCTACAATGAGCAGTTCTTC CASSQVAGSSYNEQFF
- TRBJ2-1 TRBV28 many 13 TGTGCCAGCAGTCCGAGCGCGAACAATGAGCAGTTCTTC CASSPSANNEQFF
- TRBJ2-1 TRBV20-1 many 13 TGCAGTGCCGGGGAGGCAGAGCTCGATGAGCAGTTCTTC CSAGEAELDEQFF
- TRBJ1-6 TRBV5-4 - 12 TGTGCCAGCAGCTTCGGGACAAGCGAACTCCACTTT CASSFGTSELHF
- TRBJ2-7 TRBV12-3/TRBV12-4 many 13 TGTGCCAGCAGTGCGGGTCAAGCCTACGAGCAGTACTTC CASSAGQAYEQYF
- TRBJ1-3 TRBV20-1 few 16 TGCAGTGCTAGAGACCCCTCGGCAGGGTTTGGAAACACCATATATTTT CSARDPSAGFGNTIYF